This T cell receptor beta chain emerged from a study of CXCR3-negative and CXCR3-positive naive CD8 T cells. Study-level findings and limits: Memory cells diverged, while naive CXCR3-positive and CXCR3-negative cells had similar TRBV-TRBJ usage.

Comment on this clonotype: Its specificity is not known.

In germline, CDR1 is SGHRS, CDR2 YFSETQ. The CDR3 sequence is 16 residues long. Through 5' RACE with UMI labels, the TRB cDNA libraries were prepared. TCRdb re-called the 5' RACE reads; every CDR3 protein appears as one record, without DNA. This sample's clone table lists 100,000 to 150,000 distinct CDR3 sequences. The sequence derives from a human donor in good health. Some clones in this sample may be carry-over from other donors' samples. Sequenced input: naive CXCR3- CD8+ T cells from blood. Subset reported: CD45RO-CCR7+CD27+CD95- naive CD8+ T cells lacking CXCR3 (TNR3-). V gene TRBV5-1 combines with J gene TRBJ2-7; TCRdb outputs TRBD2, but without DNA this stays unchecked. CDR3 amino acids: CASHWVDSVSTYEQYF.